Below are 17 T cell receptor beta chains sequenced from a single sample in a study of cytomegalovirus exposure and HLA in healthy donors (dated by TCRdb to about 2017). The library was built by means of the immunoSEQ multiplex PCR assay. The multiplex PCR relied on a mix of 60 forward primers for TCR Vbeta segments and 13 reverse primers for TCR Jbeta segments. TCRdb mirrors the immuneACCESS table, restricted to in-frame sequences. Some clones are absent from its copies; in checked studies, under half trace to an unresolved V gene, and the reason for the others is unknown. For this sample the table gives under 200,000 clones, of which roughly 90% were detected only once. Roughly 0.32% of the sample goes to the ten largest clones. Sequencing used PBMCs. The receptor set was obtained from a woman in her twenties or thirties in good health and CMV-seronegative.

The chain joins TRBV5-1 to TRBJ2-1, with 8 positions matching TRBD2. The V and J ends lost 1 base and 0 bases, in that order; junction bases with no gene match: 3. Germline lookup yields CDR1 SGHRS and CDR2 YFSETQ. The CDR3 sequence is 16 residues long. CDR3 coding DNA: TGCGCCAGCAGCTTGAGCGCGGGAGGCTCCTACAATGAGCAGTTCTTC. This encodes CASSLSAGGSYNEQFF.

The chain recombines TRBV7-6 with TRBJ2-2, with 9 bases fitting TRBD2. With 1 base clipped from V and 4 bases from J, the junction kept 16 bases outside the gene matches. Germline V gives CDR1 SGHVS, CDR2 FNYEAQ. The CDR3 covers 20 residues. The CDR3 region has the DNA TGTGCCAGCAGCTTAGTAGTTTCAGGTCGCGGGAGGGGACTCACCGGGGAGCTGTTTTTT. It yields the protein CASSLVVSGRGRGLTGELFF.

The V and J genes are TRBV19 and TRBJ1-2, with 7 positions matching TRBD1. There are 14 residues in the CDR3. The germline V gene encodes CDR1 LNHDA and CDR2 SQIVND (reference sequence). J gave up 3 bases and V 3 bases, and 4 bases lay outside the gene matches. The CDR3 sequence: CASSMGQFDYGYTF. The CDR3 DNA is TGTGCCAGTAGTATGGGACAGTTCGACTATGGCTACACCTTC.

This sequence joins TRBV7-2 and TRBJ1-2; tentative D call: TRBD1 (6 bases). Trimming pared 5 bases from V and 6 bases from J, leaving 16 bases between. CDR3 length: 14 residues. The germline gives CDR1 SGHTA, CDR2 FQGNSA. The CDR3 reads CASSHNQGLDGYTF. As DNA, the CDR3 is TGTGCCAGCAGCCATAACCAGGGGTTGGATGGCTACACCTTC.

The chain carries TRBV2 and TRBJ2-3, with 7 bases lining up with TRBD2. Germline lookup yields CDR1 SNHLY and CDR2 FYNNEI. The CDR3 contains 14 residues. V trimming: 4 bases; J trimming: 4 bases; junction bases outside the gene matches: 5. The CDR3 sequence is CASSARTRADTQYF. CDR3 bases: TGTGCCAGCAGTGCCCGGACTAGGGCAGATACGCAGTATTTT. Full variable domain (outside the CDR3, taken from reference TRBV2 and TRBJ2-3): EPEVTQTPSHQVTQMGQEVILRCVPISNHLYFYWYRQILGQKVEFLVSFYNNEISEKSEIFDDQFSVERPDGSNFTLKIRSTKLEDSAMYFCASSARTRADTQYFGPGTRLTVL.

The CDR3 here is CASSPGLAGGKTGELFF. CDR3 DNA sequence: TGTGCCAGCAGCCCTGGGCTAGCGGGGGGGAAGACCGGGGAGCTGTTTTTT. The gene calls are TRBV11-2 and TRBJ2-2; 12 nucleotides match TRBD2. The CDR3 is 17 residues long. Germline CDR1 reads SGHAT; CDR2 reads FQNNGV. The junction had 9 bases not matched to a gene; V was cut back by 5 bases and J by 5 bases.

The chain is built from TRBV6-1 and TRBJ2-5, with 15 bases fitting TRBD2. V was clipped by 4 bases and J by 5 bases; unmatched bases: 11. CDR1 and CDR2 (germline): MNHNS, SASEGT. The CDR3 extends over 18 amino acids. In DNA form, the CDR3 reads TGTGCCAGCAGTGCACAGGGGACTAGCGGGAGGAGGTGGGAGACCCAGTACTTC. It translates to CASSAQGTSGRRWETQYF.

The CDR3 here is CASSREGAQGYTF. In nucleotides, the CDR3 is TGTGCCAGCAGTCGTGAGGGGGCGCAGGGCTACACCTTC. The rearrangement joins TRBV27 to TRBJ1-2; 7 bases line up with TRBD1. The germline V gene encodes CDR1 MNHEY and CDR2 SMNVEV (reference sequence). V lost 5 bases to trimming and J lost 8 bases; unmatched junction nucleotides: 8. This CDR3 region has 13 residues.

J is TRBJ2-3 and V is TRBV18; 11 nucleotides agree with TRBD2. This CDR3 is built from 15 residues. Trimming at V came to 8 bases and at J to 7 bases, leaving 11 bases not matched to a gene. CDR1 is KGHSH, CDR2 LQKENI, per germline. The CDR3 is CASHTALAGGHTQYF. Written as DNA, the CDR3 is TGTGCCAGCCACACCGCCCTAGCGGGGGGTCATACGCAGTATTTT.

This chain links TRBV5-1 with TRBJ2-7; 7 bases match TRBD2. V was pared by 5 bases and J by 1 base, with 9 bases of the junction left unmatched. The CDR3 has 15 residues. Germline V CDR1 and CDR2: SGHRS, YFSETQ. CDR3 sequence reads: CASRSPRELSYEQYF. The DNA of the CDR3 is TGCGCCAGCAGGAGCCCGCGGGAGTTGTCCTACGAGCAGTACTTC.

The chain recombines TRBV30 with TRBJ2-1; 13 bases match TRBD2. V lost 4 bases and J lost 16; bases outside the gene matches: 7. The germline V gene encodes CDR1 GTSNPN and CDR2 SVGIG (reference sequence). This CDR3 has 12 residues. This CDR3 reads CAWNGLAGVIFF. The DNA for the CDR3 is TGTGCCTGGAACGGACTAGCGGGGGTCATCTTCTTC.

CDR3 sequence: CASSRDRLTTYEQYF. CDR3 coding DNA: TGTGCCAGCAGCCGCGACAGGTTAACTACCTACGAGCAGTACTTC. The rearrangement uses TRBV11-2 and TRBJ2-7; weak D call: TRBD1 (6 bases). This CDR3 is 15 amino acids long. The germline CDR1 and CDR2 sequences are SGHAT and FQNNGV. Trimming removed 5 bases at V and 2 bases at J, with 16 bases between. The full variable domain, its missing parts supplied by reference TRBV11-2 and TRBJ2-7, is EAGVAQSPRYKIIEKRQSVAFWCNPISGHATLYWYQQILGQGPKLLIQFQNNGVVDDSQLPKDRFSAERLKGVDSTLKIQPAKLEDSAVYLCASSRDRLTTYEQYFGPGTRLTVT.

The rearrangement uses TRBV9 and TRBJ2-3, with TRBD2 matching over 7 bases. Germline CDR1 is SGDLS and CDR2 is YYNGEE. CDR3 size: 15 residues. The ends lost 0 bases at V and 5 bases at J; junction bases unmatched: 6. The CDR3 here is CASSVDPGRGDTQYF. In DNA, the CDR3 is TGTGCCAGCAGCGTAGATCCGGGGAGGGGAGATACGCAGTATTTT. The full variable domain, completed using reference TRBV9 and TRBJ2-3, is DSGVTQTPKHLITATGQRVTLRCSPRSGDLSVYWYQQSLDQGLQFLIQYYNGEERAKGNILERFSAQQFPDLHSELNLSSLELGDSALYFCASSVDPGRGDTQYFGPGTRLTVL.

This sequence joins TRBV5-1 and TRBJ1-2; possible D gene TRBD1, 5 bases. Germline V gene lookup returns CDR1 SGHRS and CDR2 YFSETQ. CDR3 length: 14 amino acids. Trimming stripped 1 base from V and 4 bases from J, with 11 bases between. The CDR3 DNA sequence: TGCGCCAGCAGCTTGATAGGGGTTGGCTATGGCTACACCTTC. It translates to CASSLIGVGYGYTF. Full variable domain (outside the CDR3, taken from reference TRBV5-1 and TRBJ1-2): KAGVTQTPRYLIKTRGQQVTLSCSPISGHRSVSWYQQTPGQGLQFLFEYFSETQRNKGNFPGRFSGRQFSNSRSEMNVSTLELGDSALYLCASSLIGVGYGYTFGSGTRLTVV.

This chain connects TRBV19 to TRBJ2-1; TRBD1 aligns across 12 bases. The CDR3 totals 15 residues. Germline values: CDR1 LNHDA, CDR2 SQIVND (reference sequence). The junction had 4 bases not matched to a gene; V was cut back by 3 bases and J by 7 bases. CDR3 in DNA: TGTGCCAGTAGTATGGGACAGGGGGCGAAGAATGAGCAGTTCTTC. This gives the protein CASSMGQGAKNEQFF.

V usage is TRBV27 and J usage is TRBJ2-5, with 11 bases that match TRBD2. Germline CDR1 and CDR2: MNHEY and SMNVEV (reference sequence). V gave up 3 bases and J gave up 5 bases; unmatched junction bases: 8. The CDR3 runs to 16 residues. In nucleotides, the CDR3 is TGTGCCAGCAGTTTTATAGCGGGAGGGCCCCGGGAGACCCAGTACTTC. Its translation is CASSFIAGGPRETQYF.

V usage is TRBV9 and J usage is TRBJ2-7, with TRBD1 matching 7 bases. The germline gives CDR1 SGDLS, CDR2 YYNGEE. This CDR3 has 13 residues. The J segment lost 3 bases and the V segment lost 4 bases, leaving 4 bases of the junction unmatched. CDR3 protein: CASSPGQLYEQYF. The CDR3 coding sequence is TGTGCCAGCAGCCCGGGACAGCTCTACGAGCAGTACTTC.